A single sample is the source of the 24 T cell receptor beta chains below, sequenced in a study of T cells in tumors after PD-1 blockade. Sequenced by immunoSEQ multiplex PCR; TCRdb stores in-frame clones only, minus some. The sample carries 11,000 or so clones, under 80% recorded once. Source: tumor tissue, taken before anti-PD-1 treatment. These receptors were obtained from a human donor with basal cell carcinoma.

This clone was counted once. The gene calls are TRBV9 and TRBJ2-5; a possible D gene is TRBD2 (6 bases). Germline-derived CDR1 and CDR2 are SGDLS and YYNGEE. Between the trimmed V and J ends, which lost 2 bases and 2 bases, there was a span of 13 bases. The CDR3 has 15 residues. The DNA of the CDR3 is TGTGCCAGCAGCGTGCCGGGACTCGGTCAAGAGACCCAGTACTTC. Protein sequence: CASSVPGLGQETQYF.

The chain couples TRBV7-3 to TRBJ2-4; TRBD1 matches 7 bases. The CDR3 spans 14 residues. Germline V gene lookup returns CDR1 SGHTA and CDR2 FQGTGA. V trimming: 5 bases; J trimming: 2 bases; junction bases outside the gene matches: 3. The CDR3 DNA sequence: TGTGCCAGCAGCGAGGGACAGTCCAAAAACATTCAGTACTTC. As protein: CASSEGQSKNIQYF.

The rearrangement links TRBV5-5 to TRBJ2-3, with a possible D match to TRBD1 (6 bases). The CDR3 is 15 amino acids. Trimming cost V 1 base and J 1 base, with 10 bases left between them. Germline loops: CDR1 SGHKS, CDR2 YYEKEE (reference sequence). The CDR3 region is CASSLRGGGTDTQYF. The DNA of the CDR3 is TGTGCCAGCAGCTTGCGTGGGGGCGGCACAGATACGCAGTATTTT.

The V and J genes are TRBV6-5 and TRBJ2-7; D not resolved. Germline assignment: CDR1 MNHEY and CDR2 SVGAGI. Trimming took off 6 bases at V and 4 bases at J, with 10 bases between the two ends. The CDR3 spans 12 residues. The chain's CDR3 is CASRLTLYEQYF. The CDR3 DNA sequence: TGTGCCAGCAGGTTGACTCTGTACGAGCAGTACTTC.

The chain is built from TRBV9 and TRBJ1-2; unclear D gene. Per the germline V gene, CDR1 is SGDLS and CDR2 is YYNGEE. This CDR3 spans 12 amino acids. V lost 0 bases and J 6 bases, leaving 6 bases between the germline ends. CDR3 in amino acids: CASSVDEHGYTF. The CDR3 DNA reads TGTGCCAGCAGCGTAGATGAGCATGGCTACACCTTC.

The chain recombines TRBV28 with TRBJ1-1; D uncertain. The germline gives CDR1 MDHEN, CDR2 SYDVKM. With 3 bases removed from V and 1 base from J, the gap between germline ends came to 12 bases. This CDR3 is 15 amino acids long. The CDR3: CASSLGAMGNTEAFF. The CDR3, as DNA: TGTGCCAGCAGTTTGGGTGCTATGGGGAACACTGAAGCTTTCTTT.

By sample share, this clone is medium-sized (0.01 to 0.1%). The rearrangement uses TRBV6-2 or TRBV6-3 and TRBJ2-3; 7 bases line up with TRBD2. V shed 6 bases and J 5 bases; nucleotides not matched to a gene: 11. Germline CDR1 is MNHEY and CDR2 is SVGEGT. The CDR3 covers 15 residues. CDR3 in DNA: TGTGCCAGCAGCCAGCAAAGCGGGGAGGGAGATACGCAGTATTTT. Its translation: CASSQQSGEGDTQYF.

CDR3 DNA: TGTGCCAGCAGCTCCCAGAGGACAGGGATCACCGGGGAGCTGTTTTTT. Protein sequence: CASSSQRTGITGELFF. This rearrangement joins TRBV7-9 to TRBJ2-2; 8 positions agree with TRBD1. This CDR3 contains 16 residues. V lost 4 bases, J lost 4 bases, and 8 bases stayed unmatched. Germline CDR1 is SEHNR and CDR2 is FQNEAQ (reference sequence). Looking up the rest from reference TRBV7-9 and TRBJ2-2 gives the full variable domain: DTGVSQNPRHKITKRGQNVTFRCDPISEHNRLYWYRQTLGQGPEFLTYFQNEAQLEKSRLLSDRFSAERPKGSFSTLEIQRTEQGDSAMYLCASSSQRTGITGELFFGEGSRLTVL.

The genes are TRBV7-9 and TRBJ1-4; D is unclear. Germline CDR1 reads SEHNR; CDR2 reads FQNEAQ (reference sequence). Between the trimmed V and J ends, which lost 4 bases and 0 bases, there was a span of 9 bases. This CDR3 is built from 15 residues. The CDR3 loop reads CASSSDGTTNEKLFF. The DNA for the CDR3 is TGTGCCAGCAGCTCCGACGGAACAACTAATGAAAAACTGTTTTTT.

This clone was detected a few times. This chain links TRBV5-1 with TRBJ1-1, with 7 nucleotides matching TRBD1. After removal of 3 bases from V and 0 bases from J, the junction contained 2 bases not matched to a gene. This CDR3 contains 14 residues. Germline CDR1 reads SGHRS; CDR2 reads YFSETQ. The CDR3 region has the DNA TGCGCCAGCAGCTCGGGACAGTTGAACACTGAAGCTTTCTTT. As protein: CASSSGQLNTEAFF.

The chain uses TRBV6-5 and TRBJ2-1; 15 bases fit TRBD2. From germline, CDR1 is MNHEY and CDR2 SVGAGI. The trim removed 5 bases at V and 7 bases at J, leaving 3 bases unmatched. CDR3 length equals 15 residues. In DNA, the CDR3 is TGTGCCAGCAGTCCCGGGACTAGCGGGAGGAATGAGCAGTTCTTC. As protein: CASSPGTSGRNEQFF.

Concerning this clone: The junction shows a germline mismatch at one end, possibly a read error. The CDR3: CVTSGPPGNEQFF. The CDR3 DNA is TGTGTCACCAGTGGGCCCCCAGGGAATGAGCAGTTCTTC. V and J are TRBV24-1 and TRBJ2-1, with a weak D call TRBD1 (5 bases). Looked up from germline, CDR1 is KGHDR and CDR2 is SFDVKD. The CDR3 has 13 amino acids.

V gene TRBV27 combines with J gene TRBJ2-1, with a possible D match to TRBD1 (5 bases). CDR3 length: 13 amino acids. Trimming removed 3 bases at V and 9 bases at J, with 12 bases between. Germline V CDR1 and CDR2: MNHEY, SMNVEV (reference sequence). The CDR3 sequence: CASSFGRQGEQFF. As DNA, the CDR3 is TGTGCCAGCAGTTTCGGACGGCAGGGTGAGCAGTTCTTC.

The chain recombines TRBV4-1 with TRBJ1-4, with 9 positions matching TRBD1. The CDR3 runs 17 residues. V gave up 8 bases and J gave up 7 bases; unmatched junction bases: 17. Germline assignment: CDR1 MGHRA and CDR2 YSYEKL. The CDR3 sequence: CASGPGQGNYGGEKLFF. CDR3 coding DNA: TGCGCCAGCGGACCGGGACAGGGCAATTACGGGGGTGAAAAACTGTTTTTT.

The rearrangement links TRBV7-9 to TRBJ2-2; D may be TRBD1 or TRBD2 (5 bases each). The germline V and J ends were trimmed by 5 bases and 7 bases, with 8 bases remaining between them. The CDR3 totals 12 residues. Germline V gene sequence: CDR1 SEHNR, CDR2 FQNEAQ (reference sequence). CDR3 nucleotide sequence: TGTGCCAGCAGCCCTGGGGGCGGGGAGCTGTTTTTT. Residues: CASSPGGGELFF.

This sequence joins TRBV7-6 and TRBJ2-1; perhaps D is TRBD1 or TRBD2 (5 bases each). V shed 7 bases and J shed 0 bases, with 16 bases lying between them. In germline, CDR1 is SGHVS, CDR2 FNYEAQ. The CDR3 is made up of 16 amino acids. The CDR3 bases are TGTGCCAGCATGACTACAGGTGGGGGCTCCTACAATGAGCAGTTCTTC. It is translated as CASMTTGGGSYNEQFF.

By share, this clone counts as medium-sized (0.01 to 0.1%). The chain combines TRBV7-9 with TRBJ2-3; D possibly corresponds to TRBD1 (6 bases). Trimming pared 2 bases from V and 2 bases from J, leaving 11 bases between. CDR1 and CDR2 from the germline V gene are SEHNR and FQNEAQ (reference sequence). The CDR3 totals 15 residues. CDR3: CASSLKRGNTDTQYF. The CDR3 DNA reads TGTGCCAGCAGCTTAAAAAGGGGGAACACAGATACGCAGTATTTT.

The chain links TRBV28 to TRBJ1-1; TRBD1 matches 7 bases. Trimming took 3 bases from V and 1 from J; bases not matched to a gene: 5. The V gene's germline CDR1 is MDHEN and CDR2 SYDVKM. The CDR3 runs 15 residues. The CDR3 loop reads CASSFPTGQNTEAFF. CDR3 nucleotides: TGTGCCAGCAGTTTTCCGACAGGGCAGAACACTGAAGCTTTCTTT.

This rearrangement joins TRBV6-5 to TRBJ2-3; D call uncertain. The length of the CDR3 is 13 residues. Germline-derived CDR1 and CDR2 are MNHEY and SVGAGI. V was pared by 0 bases and J by 5 bases, with 6 bases between. The CDR3 region has the DNA TGTGCCAGCAGTTACTCGAGGCAAGATACGCAGTATTTT. This translates into CASSYSRQDTQYF.

The genes are TRBV30 and TRBJ1-2; 8 nucleotides line up with TRBD1. Trimming at V came to 4 bases and at J to 1 base, leaving 5 bases not matched to a gene. This CDR3 has 14 amino acids. Germline V gene lookup returns CDR1 GTSNPN and CDR2 SVGIG (reference sequence). In DNA, the CDR3 is TGTGCCTGGACAGGACAGGGCAATAACTATGGCTACACCTTC. Amino acids: CAWTGQGNNYGYTF. Full variable domain (outside the CDR3, taken from reference TRBV30 and TRBJ1-2): SQTIHQWPATLVQPVGSPLSLECTVEGTSNPNLYWYRQAAGRGLQLLFYSVGIGQISSEVPQNLSASRPQDRQFILSSKKLLLSDSGFYLCAWTGQGNNYGYTFGSGTRLTVV.

This clone was seen more than once but under ten times. J is TRBJ2-5 and V is TRBV7-2, with 7 bases fitting TRBD2. Germline loops: CDR1 SGHTA, CDR2 FQGNSA. J was trimmed by 4 bases and V by 1 base; bases with no gene match: 9. The CDR3 totals 16 residues. The CDR3 is CASSLEGWRERETQYF. CDR3 DNA: TGTGCCAGCAGCTTAGAGGGTTGGCGGGAGCGAGAGACCCAGTACTTC.

The genes are TRBV6-2 or TRBV6-3 and TRBJ1-2, with 10 bases lining up with TRBD1. Germline V gene lookup returns CDR1 MNHEY and CDR2 SVGEGT. This CDR3 spans 13 amino acids. Trimming took 5 bases from V and 8 from J; bases not matched to a gene: 5. DNA for the CDR3: TGTGCCAGCAGTCTCGGGACAGGGGTCGGCTACACCTTC. Amino acids: CASSLGTGVGYTF.

The chain uses TRBV24-1 and TRBJ2-2; a possible D gene is TRBD1 (6 bases). Germline lookup yields CDR1 KGHDR and CDR2 SFDVKD. Trimming shortened V by 4 bases and J by 6 bases, and 14 bases separated the two germline ends. This CDR3 has 15 amino acids. CDR3 in amino acids: CATSDPDSPPGELFF. The DNA for the CDR3 is TGTGCCACCAGTGACCCGGACAGTCCCCCCGGGGAGCTGTTTTTT.

This clone has just one count. The chain carries TRBV4-2 and TRBJ1-5; D unresolved. Per germline, CDR1 LGHNA and CDR2 YNFKEQ. The length of the CDR3 is 13 residues. V lost 0 bases and J 6 bases, leaving 6 bases between the germline ends. The CDR3 DNA is TGTGCCAGCAGCCAAGATCGGGTTCAGCCCCAGCATTTT. Translation: CASSQDRVQPQHF.